Presented here are 27 T cell receptor beta chains from one specimen sequenced in a study of technical replicates of blood from a few donors. TCRdb keeps only in-frame clones here, not all; method: immunoSEQ multiplex PCR. The repertoire holds about 75,000 clones, with about 92% as singletons. The specimen was T cells isolated from PBMCs. The receptors stem from a human donor in good health.

The CDR3 region is CASSLRDTSAYEQYF. In nucleotides, the CDR3 is TGTGCCAGCAGCTTACGGGACACCAGTGCCTACGAGCAGTACTTC. This chain joins TRBV9 and TRBJ2-7, with D tentatively TRBD1 (6 bases). Trimming removed 4 bases at V and 2 bases at J, with 16 bases between. The germline CDR1 and CDR2 sequences are SGDLS and YYNGEE. The CDR3 has 15 amino acids.

The chain carries TRBV11-2 and TRBJ2-7; 7 bases agree with TRBD1. Looked up from germline, CDR1 is SGHAT and CDR2 is FQNNGV. J gave up 2 bases and V 4 bases, and 5 bases lay outside the gene matches. The CDR3 is 14 residues long. The chain's CDR3 is CASSSLQGTYEQYF. The DNA of the CDR3 is TGTGCCAGCAGCTCTCTACAGGGGACCTACGAGCAGTACTTC. Full variable domain (outside the CDR3, taken from reference TRBV11-2 and TRBJ2-7): EAGVAQSPRYKIIEKRQSVAFWCNPISGHATLYWYQQILGQGPKLLIQFQNNGVVDDSQLPKDRFSAERLKGVDSTLKIQPAKLEDSAVYLCASSSLQGTYEQYFGPGTRLTVT.

The CDR3 here is CASSMLQGLGGGNEQFF. In DNA, the CDR3 is TGTGCCAGTAGTATGCTCCAGGGACTAGGGGGCGGGAATGAGCAGTTCTTC. The chain uses TRBV19 and TRBJ2-1; D is possibly TRBD2 (8 bases). Germline values: CDR1 LNHDA, CDR2 SQIVND (reference sequence). This CDR3 region has 17 residues. V was shortened by 3 bases and J by 7 bases, with 22 bases between the two germline ends.

CDR3 DNA sequence: TGTGCCAGCAGTGAATTTGCGGGTCCTGATAATGAAAAACTGTTTTTT. It translates to CASSEFAGPDNEKLFF. The rearrangement uses TRBV6-1 and TRBJ1-4; D is unclear. Trimming shortened V by 2 bases and J by 4 bases, and 14 bases separated the two germline ends. In germline, CDR1 is MNHNS, CDR2 SASEGT. CDR3 length: 16 amino acids.

The CDR3 DNA reads TGCGCCAGCAGCCCCGAGGCGGGAGCGAACACCGGGGAGCTGTTTTTT. Translated: CASSPEAGANTGELFF. V is TRBV5-1 and J is TRBJ2-2, with TRBD2 matching over 7 bases. Per the germline V gene, CDR1 is SGHRS and CDR2 is YFSETQ. The CDR3 consists of 16 residues. With 4 bases clipped from V and 0 bases from J, the junction kept 6 bases outside the gene matches.

This chain connects TRBV25-1 to TRBJ1-1; 9 nucleotides align to TRBD1. Germline CDR1 is MGHDK and CDR2 is SYGVNS. The CDR3 is 15 residues long. The V gene end was trimmed by 4 bases and the J gene end by 1 base; junction bases not matched to a gene: 4. The CDR3 DNA reads TGTGCCAGCAGTGCGGGGACAGGGCGGAACACTGAAGCTTTCTTT. Residues: CASSAGTGRNTEAFF.

The rearrangement uses TRBV11-2 and TRBJ2-1, with D unclear. V lost 4 bases and J lost 6, with 13 bases in between. The CDR3 extends over 14 amino acids. Germline V gene lookup returns CDR1 SGHAT and CDR2 FQNNGV. The CDR3 is CASSSGVGANEQFF. The CDR3 bases are TGTGCCAGCAGCTCAGGCGTAGGCGCCAATGAGCAGTTCTTC.

The V and J genes are TRBV6-6 and TRBJ1-4; possible D gene TRBD1, 5 bases. Germline V gene data show CDR1 as MNHNY and CDR2 as SVGAGI (reference sequence). The V and J ends lost 10 bases and 6 bases respectively, with 15 bases between them. CDR3 length: 13 amino acids. In DNA, the CDR3 is TGTGCCACCGCCGGGACTACGGATGAAAAACTGTTTTTT. This gives the protein CATAGTTDEKLFF.

The rearrangement links TRBV9 to TRBJ2-2; the match to TRBD1 covers 9 bases. V dropped 3 bases and J dropped 3; count of bases not matched to a gene: 9. This CDR3 has 17 residues. Germline V gene data show CDR1 as SGDLS and CDR2 as YYNGEE. The DNA for the CDR3 is TGTGCCAGCAGCGCCAGTCCGGGACAGGGAGACACCGGGGAGCTGTTTTTT. Amino acids: CASSASPGQGDTGELFF.

The chain is built from TRBV6-5 and TRBJ1-3; D call uncertain. CDR1 and CDR2 from the germline V gene are MNHEY and SVGAGI. Between the trimmed V and J ends, which lost 6 bases and 0 bases, there was a span of 9 bases. This CDR3 is 14 amino acids long. CDR3 in amino acids: CASRPYSSGNTIYF. As DNA, the CDR3 is TGTGCCAGCAGGCCCTATAGCTCTGGAAACACCATATATTTT.

The rearrangement uses TRBV4-3 and TRBJ2-1, with D possibly TRBD2 on 5 matching bases. The CDR3 runs to 17 residues. V was clipped by 0 bases and J by 0 bases, with 12 bases between them. Germline V gives CDR1 LGHNA, CDR2 YSLEER. CDR3 amino acids: CASSQETSDYSYNEQFF. In nucleotides, the CDR3 is TGCGCCAGCAGCCAAGAAACCAGCGACTACTCCTACAATGAGCAGTTCTTC.

The chain couples TRBV27 to TRBJ2-7, with 7 bases aligning to TRBD1. The CDR3 spans 14 residues. The J segment lost 3 bases and the V segment lost 8 bases, leaving 10 bases of the junction unmatched. Germline lookup yields CDR1 MNHEY and CDR2 SMNVEV (reference sequence). The DNA of the CDR3 is TGTGCCAGCGGATTAAGGCAGGGGGTCTACGAGCAGTACTTC. It codes for CASGLRQGVYEQYF.

The chain links TRBV29-1 to TRBJ2-1, with D perhaps TRBD1 (6 bases). The CDR3 length is 16 residues. V was clipped by 4 bases and J by 7 bases, with 23 bases between them. Looked up from germline, CDR1 is SQVTM and CDR2 is ANQGSEA. The CDR3 reads CSVALQGQVMRNEQFF. The CDR3 nucleotides read TGCAGCGTTGCTCTACAGGGCCAAGTAATGAGGAATGAGCAGTTCTTC.

This sequence joins TRBV5-8 and TRBJ2-7; D is uncertain. Germline values: CDR1 SGHTS, CDR2 YDEGEE. The CDR3 spans 15 residues. V lost 2 bases and J lost 1, with 13 bases in between. CDR3: CASSFFFGSSYEQYF. The DNA for the CDR3 is TGTGCCAGCAGCTTTTTCTTTGGCAGTTCCTACGAGCAGTACTTC.

This chain links TRBV9 with TRBJ2-2; TRBD1 aligns across 8 bases. CDR1 SGDLS and CDR2 YYNGEE come from the germline V gene. Trimming at V came to 3 bases and at J to 1 base, leaving 11 bases not matched to a gene. The CDR3 is 18 residues long. CDR3 bases: TGTGCCAGCAGCGGGACAGGGATTCCTCCGAAGAACACCGGGGAGCTGTTTTTT. It codes for CASSGTGIPPKNTGELFF.

This sequence joins TRBV9 and TRBJ1-1; D is perhaps TRBD1 (5 bases). This CDR3 spans 13 amino acids. Germline assignment: CDR1 SGDLS and CDR2 YYNGEE. Trimming shortened V by 4 bases and J by 0 bases, and 7 bases separated the two germline ends. The CDR3 loop reads CASSIQVNTEAFF. The CDR3, as DNA: TGTGCCAGCAGCATACAGGTGAACACTGAAGCTTTCTTT.

Regarding this clone: The sample carries other DNA sequences with the same CDR3. This rearrangement joins TRBV15 to TRBJ2-3; a possible D gene is TRBD1 (5 bases). The CDR3 loop spans 14 amino acids. Trimming shortened V by 0 bases and J by 1 base, and 5 bases separated the two germline ends. CDR1 is LNHNV, CDR2 YYDKDF, per germline (reference sequence). CDR3 region: CATSRDRGTDTQYF. In DNA, the CDR3 is TGTGCCACCAGCAGAGACAGGGGCACAGATACGCAGTATTTT.

The chain recombines TRBV4-1 with TRBJ2-7; 8 nucleotides align to TRBD1. This CDR3 has 15 amino acids. The germline CDR1 and CDR2 sequences are MGHRA and YSYEKL. With 4 bases clipped from V and 2 bases from J, the junction kept 7 bases outside the gene matches. The DNA of the CDR3 is TGCGCCAGCAGCCGAACCGGGACAGGCGCCTACGAGCAGTACTTC. Its protein product is CASSRTGTGAYEQYF.

V and J are TRBV4-3 and TRBJ1-5, with 8 bases lining up with TRBD1. Germline CDR1 and CDR2: LGHNA and YSLEER. The length of the CDR3 is 15 residues. The trim removed 5 bases at V and 0 bases at J, leaving 3 bases unmatched. The CDR3: CASSWDRLSNQPQHF. The CDR3, as DNA: TGCGCCAGCAGCTGGGACAGGCTTAGCAATCAGCCCCAGCATTTT.

J is TRBJ1-1 and V is TRBV7-9, with TRBD1 as a possible D gene (5 bases). Germline values: CDR1 SEHNR, CDR2 FQNEAQ (reference sequence). This CDR3 contains 16 residues. The germline V and J ends were trimmed by 3 bases and 0 bases, with 14 bases remaining between them. The CDR3 nucleotides are TGTGCCAGCAGCTTTGGCCGGAGCAGGGTGAACACTGAAGCTTTCTTT. The encoded protein is CASSFGRSRVNTEAFF. Full variable domain (rest looked up from reference TRBV7-9 and TRBJ1-1): DTGVSQNPRHKITKRGQNVTFRCDPISEHNRLYWYRQTLGQGPEFLTYFQNEAQLEKSRLLSDRFSAERPKGSFSTLEIQRTEQGDSAMYLCASSFGRSRVNTEAFFGQGTRLTVV.

This chain joins TRBV29-1 and TRBJ1-4, with 7 positions matching TRBD1. V was clipped by 7 bases and J by 8 bases; unmatched bases: 7. CDR1 is SQVTM, CDR2 ANQGSEA, per germline. This CDR3 comprises 12 residues. CDR3 DNA: TGCAGCGCCGGACAGGCGGACGAAAAACTGTTTTTT. Its translation: CSAGQADEKLFF.

The chain couples TRBV11-2 to TRBJ2-3, with D tentatively TRBD1 (6 bases). The CDR3 has 15 amino acids. Germline CDR1 SGHAT, CDR2 FQNNGV. Trimming cost V 1 base and J 2 bases, with 10 bases left between them. In nucleotides, the CDR3 is TGTGCCAGCAGCTTAGTCCGACAGGTCACAGATACGCAGTATTTT. Its protein is CASSLVRQVTDTQYF.

This clone has only one observation. The chain couples TRBV7-6 to TRBJ2-5, with D uncertain. The CDR3 covers 14 residues. Germline V gene data show CDR1 as SGHVS and CDR2 as FNYEAQ. With 1 base removed from V and 4 bases from J, the gap between germline ends came to 10 bases. CDR3 residues: CASSLDGTGETQYF. The DNA for the CDR3 is TGTGCCAGCAGCTTAGATGGAACGGGAGAGACCCAGTACTTC.

A word on this clone: The junction differs from germline at one of its ends, possibly a read error. J is TRBJ2-1 and V is TRBV7-7, with TRBD2 identical over 8 bases. The CDR3 totals 16 residues. From germline, CDR1 is SSHAT and CDR2 FNYEAQ (reference sequence). CDR3 protein: CASSLAGLAGENEQFF. CDR3 DNA sequence: TGTGCTAGCAGCTTAGCGGGGCTAGCGGGTGAAAATGAGCAGTTCTTC.

V and J are TRBV30 and TRBJ2-7; D gene ambiguous. The germline V and J ends were trimmed by 1 base and 1 base, with 8 bases remaining between them. Germline V gene data show CDR1 as GTSNPN and CDR2 as SVGIG (reference sequence). The CDR3 length is 13 residues. Here the CDR3 reads CAWSGQDSYEQYF. DNA for the CDR3: TGTGCCTGGAGTGGGCAAGATTCCTACGAGCAGTACTTC.

This clone was observed once. The genes are TRBV30 and TRBJ1-4; D uncertain. Trimming cost V 1 base and J 4 bases, with 10 bases left between them. Germline values: CDR1 GTSNPN, CDR2 SVGIG (reference sequence). The CDR3 is 14 residues long. DNA for the CDR3: TGTGCCTGGAGTGGAAGAGAGCTTAATGAAAAACTGTTTTTT. Encoded protein: CAWSGRELNEKLFF.

The chain links TRBV4-1 to TRBJ2-2; 14 bases line up with TRBD2. There are 17 residues in the CDR3. The germline V gene has CDR1 MGHRA and CDR2 YSYEKL. The trim removed 0 bases at V and 4 bases at J, leaving 1 base unmatched. CDR3: CASSQDGLAGGTGELFF. CDR3 bases: TGCGCCAGCAGCCAAGATGGACTAGCGGGAGGCACCGGGGAGCTGTTTTTT.